Detailed here is one TCR beta chain. Its antigen remains unknown. The authors ran a second PCR of about 7 to 11 cycles using a sample-barcoded 5' primer and a J-beta primer mix. TCRdb re-called the 5' RACE reads through MiXCR, storing one row per CDR3 protein. The sample lists 1.2 million to 1.5 million distinct CDR3 sequences, 42% occurring once. The sample comes from a study of blood T cells in healthy people across ages. Study outcomes and limitations: Unsorted PBMCs prevented conclusive naive versus antigen-experienced comparison. TCR beta diversity correlated strongly with naive T cell percentage.

Trimming took 2 bases from V and 3 from J, leaving 7 bases between them. This CDR3 is built from 14 residues. Looked up from germline, CDR1 is SGHTA and CDR2 is FQGNSA. Caucasian individuals from Russia who were healthy and aged 6 to 90 acted as donors. The sequence was collected from a woman in her late teens or twenties in good health. The sample was blood. The rearrangement uses TRBV7-2 and TRBJ1-4; D may be TRBD1 (6 bases). In DNA, the CDR3 is TGTGCCAGCAGCTTAAACAGGGCTAATGAAAAACTGTTTTTT. Encoded protein: CASSLNRANEKLFF.